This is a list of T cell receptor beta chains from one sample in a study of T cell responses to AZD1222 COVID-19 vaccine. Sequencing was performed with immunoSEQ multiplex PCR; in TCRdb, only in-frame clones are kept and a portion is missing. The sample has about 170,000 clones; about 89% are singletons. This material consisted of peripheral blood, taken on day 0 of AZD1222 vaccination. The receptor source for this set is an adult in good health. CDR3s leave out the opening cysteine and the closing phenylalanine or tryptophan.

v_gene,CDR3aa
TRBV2,ASRGQGVGETQY
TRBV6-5,ASSRQVNTEAF
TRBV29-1,SAVGGVGHGYT
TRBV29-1,SVEDDRNYGYT
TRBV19,ASSLGQVQPQH
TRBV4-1,ASSQDRGYGYT
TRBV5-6,ASSPIRSSYNSPLH
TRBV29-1,SVDFGYEQY
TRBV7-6,ASSSVRASGGNEQF
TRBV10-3,AISESKGGQREQF
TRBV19,ASSTRQGVSEAF
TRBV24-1,ATSDRRGSNYGYT
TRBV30,AWSGGHSGNTIY
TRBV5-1,ASSPTAGGPGELF
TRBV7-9,ASSAGTNSNSPLH
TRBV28,ASSFRGEDTEAF
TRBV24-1,ATRDTGKNTEAF
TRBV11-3,ASRQLGAATNEQF
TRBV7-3,ASSSSRSALNTGELF
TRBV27,ASSDYNSPLH
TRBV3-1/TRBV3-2,ASSPGLAGGRELF
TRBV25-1,ASSDNSGTGIYGYT
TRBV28,ASSPLAGPNTGELF
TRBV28,ASSLRFEAF
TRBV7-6,ASSLAGMNTEAF
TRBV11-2,ASSSSVGTGSYEQY
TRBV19,ASSMTAEAF
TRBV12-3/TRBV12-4,ASSLWGSEAF
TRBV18,ASSPWAGDTGELF
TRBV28,ASSLSGSTQPQH
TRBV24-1,ATSLRGNQPQH
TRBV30,AWSLGLERYGYT
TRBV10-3,AISEGSTSGNTIY
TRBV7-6,ASSARTGGGRDEQF
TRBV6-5,ASSNGTSGLNEQF
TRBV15,ATSSTWGGQPQH
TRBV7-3,ASSLSLAGGMEQF
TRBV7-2,ASSLEQKGEAF
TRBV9,ASSAPSGRNYNEQF
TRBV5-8,ASSLGTAAGLGNEKLF
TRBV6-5,ASSYAVNTEAF
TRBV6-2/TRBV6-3,ASSSRQPNQPQH
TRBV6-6,ASSTGAVGEQY
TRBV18,ASSPGYDRSSGNTIY
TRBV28,ASTGAGSYEQY
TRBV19,ASSIGGGYSNQPQH
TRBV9,ASSVDSSINTEAF
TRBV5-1,ASSQTSGSGNEQF
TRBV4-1,ASSHVQGRETQY
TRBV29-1,SVGSYEQY
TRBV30,ASSGTGFTGELF
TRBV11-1,ASSTHLKGTQETQY
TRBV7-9,ASSLGQGAKGYT
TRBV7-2,ASSAPRGNYGYT
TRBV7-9,ASSSNRVAEAF
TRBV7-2,ASSFTGTGSISPLH
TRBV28,ASSIRGAGTGNQETQY
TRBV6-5,ATTTGTSSYNEQF
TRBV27,ASSLGPQAEKLF